What follows are 20 T cell receptor beta chains derived from one specimen sequenced in a study of identical twins. TCRdb redid the calling of the 5' RACE reads with MiXCR, one entry per CDR3 protein. The sample records roughly 720,000 distinct CDR3 sequences, about 20% being singletons. This same sample was also taken into another study, of T cells expressing NK-cell markers.

Sequencing was done on a sample of PBMCs. Receptors were obtained from a woman under 30 in good health.

CDR3 coding DNA: TGTGCTAGTGGACTTGGACTCGGCGTCAGGGATACGCAGTATTTT. Amino acids: CASGLGLGVRDTQYF. The chain links TRBV12-5 to TRBJ2-3, with D possibly TRBD2 on 5 matching bases. The CDR3 runs 15 residues. CDR1 and CDR2 from the germline V gene are LGHNT and FRNRAP. Deletions cut 6 bases from V and 6 bases from J, with 19 bases between.

This clonotype appeared a single time. The rearrangement links TRBV6-2 or TRBV6-3 to TRBJ2-3; no definite D call. Per germline, CDR1 MNHEY and CDR2 SVGEGT. V was trimmed by 5 bases and J by 0 bases, leaving 18 bases between them. The CDR3 sequence is 17 residues long. The CDR3 loop is CASSPLGPDSSTDTQYF. CDR3 bases: TGTGCCAGCAGTCCCCTCGGACCAGATTCTAGCACAGATACGCAGTATTTT.

This clonotype has only a few counts. The rearrangement uses TRBV20-1 and TRBJ2-1, with TRBD2 identical over 8 bases. The junction had 12 bases not matched to a gene; V was cut back by 3 bases and J by 8 bases. The CDR3 spans 15 residues. Per the germline V gene, CDR1 is DFQATT and CDR2 is SNEGSKA (reference sequence). The DNA of the CDR3 is TGCAGTGCTAGGAGGCCGGGACTAGTAGCACATGAGCAGTTCTTC. This codes for CSARRPGLVAHEQFF.

This clonotype was recorded a few times. The chain recombines TRBV20-1 with TRBJ2-7; 11 nucleotides align to TRBD1. The V and J ends lost 3 bases and 2 bases, in that order; junction bases with no gene match: 6. The CDR3 is 15 residues long. Germline V CDR1 and CDR2: DFQATT, SNEGSKA (reference sequence). CDR3 protein: CSARNPGQGAYEQYF. CDR3 DNA: TGCAGTGCTAGGAATCCGGGACAGGGGGCCTACGAGCAGTACTTC.

The V gene is TRBV12-3 or TRBV12-4, the J gene TRBJ1-3, with 7 bases matching TRBD1. The junction had 6 bases not matched to a gene; V was cut back by 5 bases and J by 5 bases. This CDR3 region has 14 residues. As DNA, the CDR3 is TGTGCCAGCAGTGCACAGGGGAGGAGAAACACCATATATTTT. Its translation is CASSAQGRRNTIYF.

The CDR3 loop is CASSLAGAWSGHEQYF. CDR3 DNA sequence: TGCGCCAGCAGCCTGGCTGGCGCCTGGTCCGGCCACGAGCAGTACTTC. The rearrangement links TRBV5-1 to TRBJ2-7; D gene unclear. This CDR3 is built from 16 residues. CDR1 SGHRS and CDR2 YFSETQ come from the germline V gene. Trimming left V 4 bases short and J 5 bases short, with 22 bases between. Looking up the rest from reference TRBV5-1 and TRBJ2-7 gives the full variable domain: KAGVTQTPRYLIKTRGQQVTLSCSPISGHRSVSWYQQTPGQGLQFLFEYFSETQRNKGNFPGRFSGRQFSNSRSEMNVSTLELGDSALYLCASSLAGAWSGHEQYFGPGTRLTVT.

DNA for the CDR3: TGCAGTGCTAGTAATCCTAGCGGGAGTGGAGATGAGCAGTTCTTC. It specifies CSASNPSGSGDEQFF. The chain joins TRBV20-1 to TRBJ2-1; 10 nucleotides line up with TRBD2. Germline V gene lookup returns CDR1 DFQATT and CDR2 SNEGSKA (reference sequence). The junction had 10 bases not matched to a gene; V was cut back by 3 bases and J by 8 bases. The CDR3 sequence is 15 residues long.

The V and J genes are TRBV18 and TRBJ2-2; 12 nucleotides align to TRBD1. Germline-derived CDR1 and CDR2 are KGHSH and LQKENI. The ends lost 0 bases at V and 5 bases at J; junction bases unmatched: 4. The CDR3 is made up of 17 amino acids. The CDR3, as DNA: TGTGCCAGCTCACCACCGTTGGGACAGGGGGCAACCGGGGAGCTGTTTTTT. It encodes CASSPPLGQGATGELFF. Using reference TRBV18 and TRBJ2-2 for the parts outside the CDR3, the full variable domain is NAGVMQNPRHLVRRRGQEARLRCSPMKGHSHVYWYRQLPEEGLKFMVYLQKENIIDESGMPKERFSAEFPKEGPSILRIQQVVRGDSAAYFCASSPPLGQGATGELFFGEGSRLTVL.

The V gene is TRBV7-9, the J gene TRBJ2-2; 7 nucleotides line up with TRBD2. Germline CDR1 and CDR2: SEHNR and FQNEAQ (reference sequence). CDR3 length equals 15 residues. Losses at the gene ends were 6 bases for V and 1 base for J; bases not matched to a gene: 5. This chain's CDR3 is CASSPPSGNTGELFF. CDR3 DNA: TGTGCCAGCAGTCCCCCTAGCGGGAACACCGGGGAGCTGTTTTTT.

The V call is TRBV7-6, the J call TRBJ2-7; 8 nucleotides match TRBD1. From germline, CDR1 is SGHVS and CDR2 FNYEAQ. This CDR3 region has 16 residues. With 5 bases clipped from V and 5 bases from J, the junction kept 14 bases outside the gene matches. The CDR3 DNA is TGTGCCAGCAGCCCCCGGACGCACGGACAGGGTAACGAGCAGTACTTC. Translation: CASSPRTHGQGNEQYF.

This clonotype was seen a few times. The rearrangement links TRBV15 to TRBJ2-5; 12 bases match TRBD2. The germline gives CDR1 LNHNV, CDR2 YYDKDF (reference sequence). J gave up 5 bases and V 4 bases, and 8 bases lay outside the gene matches. This CDR3 spans 16 amino acids. CDR3 loop: CATSTALGTSGETQYF. Here the CDR3 DNA reads TGTGCCACCAGCACCGCTCTAGGGACTAGCGGGGAGACCCAGTACTTC.

The CDR3 is CSAGRVASQETQYF. The CDR3 DNA is TGCAGTGCCGGGAGGGTGGCCAGCCAAGAGACCCAGTACTTC. The chain carries TRBV20-1 and TRBJ2-5; 8 nucleotides match TRBD2. The V gene end was trimmed by 6 bases and the J gene end by 1 base; junction bases not matched to a gene: 7. Per the germline V gene, CDR1 is DFQATT and CDR2 is SNEGSKA (reference sequence). The CDR3 length is 14 residues.

In this sample, this clonotype turned up many times. The chain is built from TRBV20-1 and TRBJ2-7; 11 nucleotides agree with TRBD2. V lost 0 bases, J lost 2 bases, and 3 bases stayed unmatched. This CDR3 has 15 residues. CDR1 is DFQATT and CDR2 is SNEGSKA in the germline V gene (reference sequence). CDR3 nucleotide sequence: TGCAGTGCTAGAGATACGGGACTAGCGGCCTACGAGCAGTACTTC. Amino acid sequence: CSARDTGLAAYEQYF.

This clonotype was counted only a few times. The chain recombines TRBV15 with TRBJ2-4, with TRBD2 identical over 9 bases. The CDR3 has 16 amino acids. Germline trimming cut 4 bases from V and 8 bases from J; bases unmatched to any gene: 12. Germline CDR1 is LNHNV and CDR2 is YYDKDF (reference sequence). For the CDR3, the DNA is TGTGCCACCAGCACCGGGACTAGCCGCCTTCTGGACATTCAGTACTTC. As protein: CATSTGTSRLLDIQYF. Full variable domain (missing parts from reference TRBV15 and TRBJ2-4): DAMVIQNPRYQVTQFGKPVTLSCSQTLNHNVMYWYQQKSSQAPKLLFHYYDKDFNNEADTPDNFQSRRPNTSFCFLDIRSPGLGDTAMYLCATSTGTSRLLDIQYFGAGTRLSVL.

CDR3 DNA: TGCGCCAGCAGCTGGGCCTCGGGACCATACAATGAGCAGTTCTTC. This encodes CASSWASGPYNEQFF. The chain recombines TRBV5-1 with TRBJ2-1; D could derive from TRBD1 or TRBD2 (5 bases each). The germline CDR1 and CDR2 sequences are SGHRS and YFSETQ. Trimming cost V 3 bases and J 4 bases, with 14 bases left between them. The CDR3 length is 15 residues. Based on the CDR3 plus reference TRBV5-1 and TRBJ2-1, the full variable domain is KAGVTQTPRYLIKTRGQQVTLSCSPISGHRSVSWYQQTPGQGLQFLFEYFSETQRNKGNFPGRFSGRQFSNSRSEMNVSTLELGDSALYLCASSWASGPYNEQFFGPGTRLTVL.

In this sample, this clonotype turned up many times. V is TRBV12-3 or TRBV12-4 and J is TRBJ2-5; 8 nucleotides line up with TRBD2. With 3 bases clipped from V and 4 bases from J, the junction kept 1 base outside the gene matches. This CDR3 spans 13 amino acids. In DNA form, the CDR3 reads TGTGCCAGCAGTTTTAGCGGGGCAGAGACCCAGTACTTC. This translates into CASSFSGAETQYF.

This clonotype was found a few times. The chain links TRBV19 to TRBJ1-6; D not certain. The CDR3 sequence is 14 residues long. V was pared by 5 bases and J by 9 bases, with 14 bases between. The germline V gene encodes CDR1 LNHDA and CDR2 SQIVND (reference sequence). CDR3 bases: TGTGCCAGTAGTCAAGGACGGAGGATTTCACCCCTCCACTTT. It translates to CASSQGRRISPLHF.

There are a few counts of this clonotype. The chain has TRBV11-3 and TRBJ2-5, with 7 positions matching TRBD1. The germline gives CDR1 SGHNT, CDR2 YENEEA. V lost 5 bases and J lost 1; bases outside the gene matches: 10. There are 16 residues in the CDR3. Here the CDR3 DNA reads TGTGCCAGCAGCCGACTTGGACAGGCCTCCCAAGAGACCCAGTACTTC. It yields the protein CASSRLGQASQETQYF. The variable domain in full, completed from reference TRBV11-3 and TRBJ2-5, reads EAGVVQSPRYKIIEKKQPVAFWCNPISGHNTLYWYLQNLGQGPELLIRYENEEAVDDSQLPKDRFSAERLKGVDSTLKIQPAELGDSAVYLCASSRLGQASQETQYFGPGTRLLVL.

This clonotype was found many times. V usage is TRBV5-1 and J usage is TRBJ2-1; D is ambiguous. Germline values: CDR1 SGHRS, CDR2 YFSETQ. The CDR3 sequence is 16 residues long. The V end was cut by 0 bases, the J end by 0 bases, with 10 bases between. CDR3 sequence reads: CASSLDVISSYNEQFF. DNA of the CDR3: TGCGCCAGCAGCTTGGATGTGATAAGCTCCTACAATGAGCAGTTCTTC. Using reference TRBV5-1 and TRBJ2-1 for the parts outside the CDR3, the full variable domain is KAGVTQTPRYLIKTRGQQVTLSCSPISGHRSVSWYQQTPGQGLQFLFEYFSETQRNKGNFPGRFSGRQFSNSRSEMNVSTLELGDSALYLCASSLDVISSYNEQFFGPGTRLTVL.

V usage is TRBV9 and J usage is TRBJ2-3, with 12 bases fitting TRBD2. The CDR3 totals 16 residues. The V gene's germline CDR1 is SGDLS and CDR2 YYNGEE. J lost 2 bases, V lost 2 bases, and 3 bases had no gene match. CDR3 sequence: CASSVPSGGDTDTQYF. CDR3 coding DNA: TGTGCCAGCAGCGTCCCTAGCGGGGGGGACACAGATACGCAGTATTTT. Filled out from reference TRBV9 and TRBJ2-3, the complete variable domain reads DSGVTQTPKHLITATGQRVTLRCSPRSGDLSVYWYQQSLDQGLQFLIQYYNGEERAKGNILERFSAQQFPDLHSELNLSSLELGDSALYFCASSVPSGGDTDTQYFGPGTRLTVL.